This is a list of T cell receptor beta chains from one sample in a study of shared clonotypes between healthy human individuals. TCRdb's copy holds only in-frame clones and misses some; the assay was immunoSEQ multiplex PCR. The sample has over 1.5 million clones, around 98% seen once; the top ten hold approximately 0.45%. The sequenced sample was naive CD4+ T cells sorted from blood. These receptors were collected from a man in his thirties or forties in good health. Both conserved end residues are part of each CDR3. D genes are given only for firm matches. Some rows have no size entry. The others give once, few or many, or a class for an expanded clone.

J: TRBJ1-3; D: -; V: TRBV7-9; size: -; DNA: TGTGCCAGCAGCTCTCGGGGGGGCGAACCTGGAAACACCATATATTTT; CDR3: CASSSRGGEPGNTIYF
J: TRBJ1-2; D: TRBD1; V: TRBV28; size: -; DNA: TGTGCCAGCAGGAGTCCAGGGACAGGGGGGGGCTACACCTTC; CDR3: CASRSPGTGGGYTF
J: TRBJ2-5; D: -; V: TRBV18; size: -; DNA: TGTGCCAGCTCACCTACTGTGGGAGGCGTAGAGACCCAGTACTTC; CDR3: CASSPTVGGVETQYF
J: TRBJ2-7; D: TRBD1; V: TRBV11-3; size: -; DNA: TGTGCCAGCAGCTCGGACAGGGACGGCGAGCAGTACTTC; CDR3: CASSSDRDGEQYF
J: TRBJ2-1; D: TRBD1; V: TRBV11-2; size: -; DNA: TGTGCCAGCAGCTGGGACAGGGGAGATGAGCAGTTCTTC; CDR3: CASSWDRGDEQFF
J: TRBJ2-2; D: TRBD1; V: TRBV6-5; size: -; DNA: TGTGCCAGCAGGACACAGGGGGCCACCGGGGAGCTGTTTTTT; CDR3: CASRTQGATGELFF
J: TRBJ2-2; D: TRBD2; V: TRBV5-1; size: -; DNA: TGCGCCAGCAGCTTGACTAGCGGGAGGGCCAGTACCGGGGAGCTGTTTTTT; CDR3: CASSLTSGRASTGELFF
J: TRBJ1-1; D: -; V: TRBV19; size: once; DNA: TGTGCCAGTACCCTAAGTCTTGGGAACACTGAAGCTTTCTTT; CDR3: CASTLSLGNTEAFF
J: TRBJ1-2; D: -; V: TRBV28; size: once; DNA: TGTGCCAGCAGTTTCTTTGACCGGGAGGCCTATGGCTACACCTTC; CDR3: CASSFFDREAYGYTF
J: TRBJ1-2; D: -; V: TRBV28; size: -; DNA: TGTGCCAGTGTTATGGGACTTTCTAATGCTAACTATGGCTACACCTTC; CDR3: CASVMGLSNANYGYTF
J: TRBJ2-7; D: TRBD2; V: TRBV28; size: -; DNA: TGTGCCAGCTTTACAGCGGGACGGTCCTACGAGCAGTACTTC; CDR3: CASFTAGRSYEQYF
J: TRBJ2-5; D: -; V: TRBV27; size: -; DNA: TGTGCCAGCGGTAATTTACGGCCCTCCCAAGAGACCCAGTACTTC; CDR3: CASGNLRPSQETQYF
J: TRBJ2-1; D: TRBD2; V: TRBV5-5; size: -; DNA: TGTGCCAGCAGCTCCTCGGGACTACTCATCTACAATGAGCAGTTCTTC; CDR3: CASSSSGLLIYNEQFF
J: TRBJ2-1; D: -; V: TRBV4-1; size: -; DNA: TGCGCCAGCAGCCATGCGGGACAAATCTCCAATGAGCAGTTCTTC; CDR3: CASSHAGQISNEQFF
J: TRBJ2-2; D: -; V: TRBV5-6; size: -; DNA: TGTGCCAGCAGCTCTGGGCCTTCCGCGAACACCGGGGAGCTGTTTTTT; CDR3: CASSSGPSANTGELFF
J: TRBJ1-1; D: TRBD1; V: TRBV11-2; size: -; DNA: TGTGCCAGCAGCCTCACAGGGGGTGAAGCTTTCTTT; CDR3: CASSLTGGEAFF
J: TRBJ2-3; D: TRBD2; V: TRBV14; size: -; DNA: TGTGCCAGCAGCCAAGATTCTCGGCTAGCGGGAATATCAGATACGCAGTATTTT; CDR3: CASSQDSRLAGISDTQYF
J: TRBJ2-7; D: -; V: TRBV5-1; size: -; DNA: TGCGCCAGCAGCTTCGACGGATCCTACGAGCAGTACTTC; CDR3: CASSFDGSYEQYF
J: TRBJ1-4; D: -; V: TRBV18; size: -; DNA: TGTGCCAGCTCACTTTACAGGGAGGGTGAAAAACTGTTTTTT; CDR3: CASSLYREGEKLFF